This T cell receptor beta chain derives from a study of control samples from healthy donors and cancer patients. This CDR3 is 14 amino acids long. V shed 7 bases and J 5 bases; nucleotides not matched to a gene: 10. The germline V gene encodes CDR1 MDHEN and CDR2 SYDVKM. This table comes from immunoSEQ multiplex PCR, and its TCRdb copy is limited to in-frame clones, with some not included. Of about 180,000 clones listed, 85% to 90% are singletons. Sequencing was done on a sample of blood. V usage is TRBV28 and J usage is TRBJ1-2; TRBD1 aligns across 7 bases. The receptor was isolated from a woman between 50 and 59 years old in good health. The DNA of the CDR3 is TGTGCCAGCAATGCAGGGGGGGCTGTATATGGCTACACCTTC. This codes for CASNAGGAVYGYTF.